The 7 T cell receptor beta chains in this list originate from one sample, sequenced in a study of OX40 agonist ivuxolimab in advanced cancers. Produced via immunoSEQ multiplex PCR; TCRdb's table is partial and in-frame only. Counted here are 55,000 to 65,000 clones, 91% occurring once; the ten biggest clones make up roughly 13%. The sequences come from CD4+ or CD8+ T cells sorted from blood, collected in a trial of the OX40 agonist ivuxolimab. The receptors originated from an adult with an advanced solid tumor such as melanoma, head and neck, liver or kidney cancer.

The V gene is TRBV28, the J gene TRBJ2-3; no clear D gene. CDR3 size: 14 residues. Trimming took off 7 bases at V and 2 bases at J, with 13 bases between the two ends. Germline CDR1 and CDR2: MDHEN and SYDVKM. CDR3 nucleotide sequence: TGTGCCAGCACCAGAACCCGGGCCACAGATACGCAGTATTTT. Protein sequence: CASTRTRATDTQYF.

This rearrangement joins TRBV27 to TRBJ2-3, with a possible D match to TRBD2 (6 bases). This CDR3 spans 15 amino acids. Per germline, CDR1 MNHEY and CDR2 SMNVEV (reference sequence). Trimming left V 3 bases short and J 4 bases short, with 14 bases between. The DNA for the CDR3 is TGTGCCAGCAGTTTCTTGGCGGGGAGGTCAGATACGCAGTATTTT. As protein: CASSFLAGRSDTQYF.

This clone was recorded only once. The chain couples TRBV4-3 to TRBJ2-2; the D is unclear. CDR3 length equals 14 residues. CDR1 and CDR2 (germline): LGHNA, YSLEER. V lost 3 bases to trimming and J lost 7 bases, with 12 bases between them. The chain's CDR3 is CASSQEIIGGELFF. The CDR3 DNA sequence: TGCGCCAGCAGCCAGGAAATCATCGGCGGGGAGCTGTTTTTT.

V is TRBV29-1 and J is TRBJ1-1, with TRBD1 matching 8 bases. CDR3 length equals 12 residues. The germline gives CDR1 SQVTM, CDR2 ANQGSEA. With 3 bases clipped from V and 10 bases from J, the junction kept 7 bases outside the gene matches. CDR3 loop: CSVDQTGASAFF. CDR3 coding DNA: TGCAGCGTTGACCAGACAGGGGCCTCAGCTTTCTTT.

This chain's CDR3 is CASSLSHMGQETQYF. The DNA of the CDR3 is TGTGCCAGCAGTCTCTCCCATATGGGCCAAGAGACCCAGTACTTC. The rearrangement joins TRBV27 to TRBJ2-5, with D unresolved. The germline V gene has CDR1 MNHEY and CDR2 SMNVEV (reference sequence). The CDR3 runs to 15 residues. V dropped 5 bases and J dropped 1 base, with 14 bases sitting between them.

This clone was seen once. This chain links TRBV2 with TRBJ1-3; no reliable D call. Deletions cut 6 bases from V and 0 bases from J, with 9 bases between. Germline-derived CDR1 and CDR2 are SNHLY and FYNNEI. The CDR3 has 14 residues. This CDR3 reads CASSLPSSGNTIYF. The CDR3 region has the DNA TGTGCCAGCAGCCTACCGAGCTCTGGAAACACCATATATTTT.

The CDR3 nucleotides read TGTGCCAGCAGCCTCGGACAGTCTGGAAACACCATATATTTT. It translates to CASSLGQSGNTIYF. The V and J genes are TRBV7-9 and TRBJ1-3, with D maybe TRBD1 (6 bases). In germline, CDR1 is SEHNR, CDR2 FQNEAQ (reference sequence). This CDR3 is built from 14 residues. Trimming removed 5 bases at V and 1 base at J, with 9 bases between.